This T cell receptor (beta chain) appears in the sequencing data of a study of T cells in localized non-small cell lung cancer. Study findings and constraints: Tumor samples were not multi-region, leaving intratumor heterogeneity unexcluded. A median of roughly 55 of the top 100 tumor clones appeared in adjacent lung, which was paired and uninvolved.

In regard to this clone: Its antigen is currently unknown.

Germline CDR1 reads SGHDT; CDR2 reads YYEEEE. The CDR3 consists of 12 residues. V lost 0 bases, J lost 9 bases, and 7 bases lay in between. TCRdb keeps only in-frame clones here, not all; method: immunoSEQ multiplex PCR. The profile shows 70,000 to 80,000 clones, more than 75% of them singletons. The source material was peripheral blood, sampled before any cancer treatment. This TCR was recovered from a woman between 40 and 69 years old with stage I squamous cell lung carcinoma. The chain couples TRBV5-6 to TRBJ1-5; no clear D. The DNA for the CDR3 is TGTGCCAGCAGCTTGGAGGCCGGGCCCCAGCATTTT. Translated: CASSLEAGPQHF.